The subject of this entry is one TCR beta chain. TCR sequencing used cDNA made by reverse transcription of extracted RNA. Assay used: immunoSEQ multiplex PCR; TCRdb lists only in-frame clones, some missing. The repertoire holds 200,000 to 250,000 clones, about 50% seen once, with around 1.6% in the top ten. The CDR3 has 14 residues. V lost 2 bases, J lost 1 base, and 10 bases lay in between. Germline CDR1 SQVTM, CDR2 ANQGSEA. This entry is derived from a study of CD8+ T cells in alopecia areata. Treatment meaning: oral pan-JAK inhibitor, 5-10 mg twice daily. Alopecia areata patients provided lesional scalp punch biopsies and peripheral blood.

The source material was CD4+ T cells sorted from blood, sampled at week 4, from a patient treated with tofacitinib. This chain connects TRBV29-1 to TRBJ2-3, with D unresolved. The sequence derives from a human donor with alopecia areata. DNA of the CDR3: TGCAGCGTTGAATTACCTCTACGCACAGATACGCAGTATTTT. Amino acids: CSVELPLRTDTQYF.